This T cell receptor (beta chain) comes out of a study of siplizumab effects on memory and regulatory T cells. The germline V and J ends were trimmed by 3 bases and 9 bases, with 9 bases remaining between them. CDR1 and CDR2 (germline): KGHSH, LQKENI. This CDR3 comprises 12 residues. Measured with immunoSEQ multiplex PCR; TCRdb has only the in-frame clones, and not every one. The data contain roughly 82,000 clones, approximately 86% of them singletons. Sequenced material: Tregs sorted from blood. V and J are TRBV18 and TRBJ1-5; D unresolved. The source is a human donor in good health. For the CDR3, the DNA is TGTGCCAGCTCACCCGAGATAGGGCCCCAGCATTTT. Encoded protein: CASSPEIGPQHF.